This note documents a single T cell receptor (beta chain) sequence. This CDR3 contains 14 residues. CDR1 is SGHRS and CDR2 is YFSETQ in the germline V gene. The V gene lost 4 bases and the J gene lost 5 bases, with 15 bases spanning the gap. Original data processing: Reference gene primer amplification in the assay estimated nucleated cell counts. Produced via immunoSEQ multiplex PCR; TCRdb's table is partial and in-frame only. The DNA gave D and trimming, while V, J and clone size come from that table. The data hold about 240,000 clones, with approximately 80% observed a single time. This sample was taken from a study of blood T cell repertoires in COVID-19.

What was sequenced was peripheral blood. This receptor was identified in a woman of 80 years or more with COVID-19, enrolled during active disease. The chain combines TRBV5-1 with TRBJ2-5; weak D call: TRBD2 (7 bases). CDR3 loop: CASSPRGGGETQYF. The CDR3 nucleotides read TGCGCCAGCAGCCCCCGCGGGGGCGGCGAGACCCAGTACTTC.